The 23 T cell receptor beta chains below were found in one sample sequenced in a study of T cells in women clearing cervical HPV infection (dated by TCRdb to the late 2010s). Libraries were made using the immunoSEQ multiplex PCR assay. What TCRdb holds here is the immuneACCESS table cut down to in-frame rearrangements. Part of the clones is not present; checked against another copy, under half of the missing clones reflect an unresolved V gene, and the others are unexplained. The sample table holds about 35,000 clones. The ten largest clones take up roughly 6.5% of the sample. The material sequenced was blood buffy coat. The origin of the receptors is a woman between 18 and 69 years old with a cervical HPV16 infection that either progressed to CIN3+ or cleared (not recorded which).

Points on this clone: The read ends 3 residues before the CDR3 terminus; that terminus is restored from the germline J gene. The J gene is TRBJ1-2, the V gene TRBV27; D perhaps matches TRBD1 (5 bases). Germline V gene data show CDR1 as MNHEY and CDR2 as SMNVEV (reference sequence). The V end lost 5 bases, the J end lost 5 bases, and 12 bases lay between the germline ends. The length of the CDR3 is 13 residues. The CDR3 loop is CASSRTGLYGYTF. The CDR3 bases that were read are TGTGCCAGCAGTCGAACAGGACTATATGGC.

By frequency, this clone is medium-sized (0.01 to 0.1%). The read stops 3 residues short of the end of the CDR3; the missing end is completed from the germline J gene. This chain links TRBV20-1 with TRBJ2-1; 9 bases are a match to TRBD1. From germline, CDR1 is DFQATT and CDR2 SNEGSKA (reference sequence). The V gene end was trimmed by 6 bases and the J gene end by 3 bases; junction bases not matched to a gene: 6. This CDR3 has 14 amino acids. CDR3 sequence reads: CSARTGVDYNEQFF. The CDR3 bases that were read are TGCAGTGCCAGGACAGGGGTTGACTACAATGAG.

For this clone: The read comes to an end 3 residues before the CDR3 does, leaving the germline J gene to fill in the end. J is TRBJ2-7 and V is TRBV6-1, with D possibly TRBD2 on 5 matching bases. Germline V lookup: CDR1 MNHNS, CDR2 SASEGT. This CDR3 is 14 amino acids long. Trimming shortened V by 2 bases and J by 5 bases, and 13 bases separated the two germline ends. The CDR3 sequence: CASSEPLALNEQYF. Partial CDR3 DNA: TGTGCCAGCAGTGAACCGCTAGCTCTGAACGAG.

As to this clone: From the germline J gene comes the end of the CDR3, since the read stops 3 residues before it. V is TRBV5-1 and J is TRBJ1-4; D is unclear. The CDR3 length is 13 residues. Trimming took off 0 bases at V and 7 bases at J, with 7 bases between the two ends. The germline gives CDR1 SGHRS, CDR2 YFSETQ. The CDR3 bases that were read are TGCGCCAGCAGCTTGGAAGGTTTTGAAAAA. This sequence encodes CASSLEGFEK. The whole CDR3 is CASSLEGFEKLFF.

Regarding this clone: The missing CDR3 end, 3 residues past where the read stops, is filled in from the germline J gene. The chain recombines TRBV6-2 or TRBV6-3 with TRBJ2-3; 7 nucleotides line up with TRBD2. The CDR3 extends over 16 amino acids. Per germline, CDR1 MNHEY and CDR2 SVGEGT. The trim removed 6 bases at V and 2 bases at J, leaving 11 bases unmatched. The CDR3 spells CASSPRLAALTDTQYF. The sequenced CDR3 bases are TGTGCCAGCAGCCCGAGGCTAGCGGCCCTCACAGATACG.

Notes on this clone: The sequence runs out 3 residues before the end of the CDR3; the remainder is reconstructed from the germline J gene. V usage is TRBV7-8 and J usage is TRBJ1-4, with a weak D call TRBD1 (5 bases). The germline V gene has CDR1 SGHVS and CDR2 FQNEAQ. The CDR3 is 15 residues long. The CDR3 protein is CASSSPFGGTGELFF. Incomplete CDR3 DNA: TGTGCCAGCAGCTCCCCCTTCGGGGGAACCGGGGAA.

On this clone: The CDR3 is cut off 3 residues early in the read; its end comes from the germline J gene. The chain links TRBV19 to TRBJ2-7, with a tentative D call TRBD2 (6 bases). Germline V gene sequence: CDR1 LNHDA, CDR2 SQIVND (reference sequence). The CDR3 length is 13 residues. V lost 5 bases to trimming and J lost 3 bases, with 11 bases between them. This CDR3 reads CASSAGTFYEQYF. CDR3 DNA (partial): TGTGCCAGTAGTGCCGGGACTTTCTACGAG.

Notes on this clone: The CDR3 end is not reached by the read, which stops 3 residues before it; the germline J gene fills it in. This chain links TRBV5-5 with TRBJ2-5, with unresolved D. This CDR3 is 13 amino acids long. The germline V gene encodes CDR1 SGHKS and CDR2 YYEKEE (reference sequence). Between the trimmed V and J ends, which lost 2 bases and 2 bases, there was a span of 7 bases. CDR3 residues: CASSFSRQETQYF. Incomplete CDR3 DNA: TGTGCCAGCAGCTTTAGTAGACAAGAGACC.

Of note for this clone: The read terminates 3 residues before the CDR3 end, so the remaining end is supplied by the germline J gene. This chain joins TRBV7-3 and TRBJ1-1; the D is unclear. Germline values: CDR1 SGHTA, CDR2 FQGTGA. CDR3 length: 15 residues. The sequenced CDR3 bases are TGTGCCAGCAGCCGACTAGCGGGGTACACAGATACG. Its translation: CASSRLAGYTDT. The complete CDR3 protein is CASSRLAGYTDTAFF.

The CDR3 DNA, read in part, is TGTGCCAGCAGCTTAGTTCCAGGCGACAATTCACCC. Its translation: CASSLVPGDNSP. The full CDR3 is CASSLVPGDNSPLHF. The rearrangement links TRBV7-8 to TRBJ1-6; D call uncertain. The DNA ends 3 residues before the CDR3 does, and the rest of the CDR3 is filled in from the germline J gene. The CDR3 runs 15 residues. V gave up 1 base and J gave up 7 bases, with 11 bases separating them. CDR1 is SGHVS and CDR2 is FQNEAQ in the germline V gene.

Note on this clone: Read sequence stops 3 residues before the CDR3 end, and the germline J gene provides the missing end. This sequence joins TRBV12-5 and TRBJ2-7; no clear D. CDR3 size: 13 residues. CDR1 is LGHNT and CDR2 is FRNRAP in the germline V gene. V was pared by 3 bases and J by 2 bases, with 8 bases between. The CDR3 is CASGLGSTYEQYF. The CDR3 bases that were read are TGTGCTAGTGGTTTAGGGTCTACCTACGAG.

Comment on this clone: With the read ending 3 residues before the CDR3 end, the germline J gene is used to fill in that end. The V gene is TRBV18, the J gene TRBJ1-2, with D possibly being TRBD1 (6 bases). This CDR3 has 13 amino acids. V dropped 2 bases and J dropped 5 bases, with 9 bases sitting between them. Per germline, CDR1 KGHSH and CDR2 LQKENI. This CDR3 reads CASSPETGYGYTF. The CDR3 bases that were read are TGTGCCAGCTCACCAGAGACAGGATATGGC.

On this clone: The observed sequence ends 3 residues before the CDR3 terminus, with the missing tail filled in from the germline J gene. J is TRBJ2-7 and V is TRBV6-1, with D possibly matching TRBD1 (6 bases). Germline CDR1 reads MNHNS; CDR2 reads SASEGT. V lost 6 bases to trimming and J lost 0 bases, with 12 bases between them. This CDR3 has 14 residues. The CDR3 spells CASSERGFSYEQYF. The CDR3 DNA, read in part, is TGTGCCAGCAGCGAAAGGGGGTTCTCCTACGAG.

On this clone itself: The read stops 3 residues short of the end of the CDR3; the missing end is completed from the germline J gene. This chain joins TRBV19 and TRBJ1-2, with TRBD1 as a possible D gene (6 bases). Germline V lookup: CDR1 LNHDA, CDR2 SQIVND (reference sequence). The V gene lost 1 base and the J gene lost 2 bases, with 8 bases spanning the gap. The CDR3 consists of 14 residues. The CDR3 DNA, read in part, is TGTGCCAGTAGTATAGGACAGGTCAACTATGGC. Translating it yields CASSIGQVNYG. The CDR3 in its entirety is CASSIGQVNYGYTF.

This clone is called medium-sized based on its frequency. The missing CDR3 end, 3 residues past where the read stops, is filled in from the germline J gene. V gene TRBV6-2 or TRBV6-3 combines with J gene TRBJ1-6; TRBD1 matches 7 bases. This CDR3 is built from 15 residues. Per the germline V gene, CDR1 is MNHEY and CDR2 is SVGEGT. The V and J ends lost 5 bases and 10 bases, in that order; junction bases with no gene match: 11. The CDR3 DNA, read in part, is TGTGCCAGCAGTCCTCAGGGGGGAACGGGATCACCC. This encodes CASSPQGGTGSP. The entire CDR3 is CASSPQGGTGSPLHF.

For this clone: Read data end 3 residues before the CDR3 end; the end is taken from the germline J gene. V gene TRBV18 combines with J gene TRBJ1-2; tentatively, D is TRBD1 (6 bases). The V gene's germline CDR1 is KGHSH and CDR2 LQKENI. The germline V and J ends were trimmed by 6 bases and 3 bases, with 14 bases remaining between them. This CDR3 region has 14 residues. The part of the CDR3 DNA that was read is TGTGCCAGCTCTCCCACTGGACAGCACTATGGC. Translated: CASSPTGQHYG. The CDR3 in its entirety is CASSPTGQHYGYTF.

A word on this clone: The read comes to an end 3 residues before the CDR3 does, leaving the germline J gene to fill in the end. J is TRBJ2-6 and V is TRBV27, with 7 bases fitting TRBD1. V lost 3 bases and J lost 0; bases outside the gene matches: 8. This CDR3 has 18 residues. Germline V lookup: CDR1 MNHEY, CDR2 SMNVEV (reference sequence). The CDR3 bases that were read are TGTGCCAGCAGTTTTCAAGGGGGCAGGGGCTCTGGGGCCAACGTC. As protein: CASSFQGGRGSGANV. The full CDR3 protein reads CASSFQGGRGSGANVLTF.

Of note for this clone: The CDR3 end lies 3 residues beyond the end of the read and is filled in from the germline J gene. The chain combines TRBV12-5 with TRBJ2-2; D possibly corresponds to TRBD1 (6 bases). CDR1 and CDR2 (germline): LGHNT, FRNRAP. Trimming stripped 7 bases from V and 1 base from J, with 16 bases between. CDR3 length equals 16 residues. This CDR3 is CASAVKGHKNTGELFF. The CDR3 DNA, read in part, is TGTGCTAGTGCCGTGAAGGGACACAAGAACACCGGGGAG.

About this clone: The observed sequence ends 3 residues before the CDR3 terminus, with the missing tail filled in from the germline J gene. The chain recombines TRBV5-1 with TRBJ2-7, with D perhaps TRBD1 (6 bases). The CDR3 is made up of 13 amino acids. Germline assignment: CDR1 SGHRS and CDR2 YFSETQ. Trimming left V 4 bases short and J 2 bases short, with 10 bases between. CDR3 in amino acids: CASSPRTAYEQYF. The sequenced part of the CDR3 DNA is TGCGCCAGCAGCCCAAGGACAGCCTACGAG.

About this clone: The CDR3 end falls 3 residues outside the read, so it is completed with the germline J gene. The rearrangement links TRBV4-2 to TRBJ2-5; 7 bases are shared with TRBD1. The CDR3 has 17 residues. CDR1 LGHNA and CDR2 YNFKEQ come from the germline V gene. V shed 0 bases and J 2 bases; nucleotides not matched to a gene: 9. The CDR3 here is CASSQERGGRGQETQYF. The CDR3 bases that were read are TGTGCCAGCAGCCAAGAGAGAGGCGGCAGGGGGCAAGAGACC.

A note on this clone: The CDR3 goes on 3 residues after the read ends, and that part is filled in from the germline J gene. The chain is built from TRBV2 and TRBJ2-1; TRBD1 matches 7 bases. Trimming cost V 2 bases and J 2 bases; bases outside gene matches: 3. CDR1 and CDR2 from the germline V gene are SNHLY and FYNNEI. The CDR3 runs to 15 residues. CDR3 in amino acids: CASSERQGAYNEQFF. The sequenced part of the CDR3 DNA is TGTGCCAGCAGTGAAAGGCAGGGGGCCTACAATGAG.

About this clone: Read sequence stops 3 residues before the CDR3 end, and the germline J gene provides the missing end. The chain has TRBV6-2 or TRBV6-3 and TRBJ1-2; no firm D call. The CDR3 runs 15 residues. V was trimmed by 3 bases and J by 2 bases, leaving 13 bases between them. Germline V CDR1 and CDR2: MNHEY, SVGEGT. The sequenced CDR3 bases are TGTGCCAGCAGTTATCTCGGGTTGCCGAACTATGGC. Translation: CASSYLGLPNYG. The CDR3, in full, reads CASSYLGLPNYGYTF.

Comment on this clone: The read ends 3 residues before the CDR3 terminus; that terminus is restored from the germline J gene. This chain links TRBV30 with TRBJ1-1; perhaps TRBD1 as D (6 bases). V gave up 4 bases and J gave up 7 bases, with 13 bases separating them. The CDR3 is 12 residues long. CDR1 and CDR2 (germline): GTSNPN, SVGIG (reference sequence). Here the CDR3 reads CAWTTTGIEAFF. CDR3 bases read: TGTGCCTGGACTACTACAGGGATTGAA.